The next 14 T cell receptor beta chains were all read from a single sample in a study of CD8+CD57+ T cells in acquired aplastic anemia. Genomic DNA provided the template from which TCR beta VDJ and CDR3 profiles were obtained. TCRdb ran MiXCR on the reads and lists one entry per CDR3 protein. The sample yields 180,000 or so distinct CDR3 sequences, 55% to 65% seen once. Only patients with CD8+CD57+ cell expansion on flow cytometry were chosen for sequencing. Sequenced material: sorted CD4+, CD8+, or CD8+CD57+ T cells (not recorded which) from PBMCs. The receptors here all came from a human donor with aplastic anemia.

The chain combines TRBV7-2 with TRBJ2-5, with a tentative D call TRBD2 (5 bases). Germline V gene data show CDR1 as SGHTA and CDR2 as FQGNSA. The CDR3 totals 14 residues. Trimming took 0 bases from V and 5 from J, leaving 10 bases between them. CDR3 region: CASSLAGEYETQYF. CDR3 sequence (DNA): TGTGCCAGCAGCTTAGCCGGGGAGTACGAGACCCAGTACTTC.

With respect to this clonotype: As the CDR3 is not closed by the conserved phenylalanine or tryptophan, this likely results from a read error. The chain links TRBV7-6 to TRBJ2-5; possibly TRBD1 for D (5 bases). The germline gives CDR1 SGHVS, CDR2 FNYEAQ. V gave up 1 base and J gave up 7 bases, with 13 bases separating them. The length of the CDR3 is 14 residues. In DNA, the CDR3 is TGTGCCAGCAGCTTAGAAGGGGCTCGAGTGACCCAGTACCTC. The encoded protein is CASSLEGARVTQYL.

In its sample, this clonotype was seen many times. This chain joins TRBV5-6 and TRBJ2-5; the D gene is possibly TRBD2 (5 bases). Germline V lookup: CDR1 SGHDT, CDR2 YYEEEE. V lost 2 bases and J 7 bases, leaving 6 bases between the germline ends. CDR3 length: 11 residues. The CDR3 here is CASSFEGTQYF. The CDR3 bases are TGTGCCAGCAGCTTTGAGGGGACCCAGTACTTC.

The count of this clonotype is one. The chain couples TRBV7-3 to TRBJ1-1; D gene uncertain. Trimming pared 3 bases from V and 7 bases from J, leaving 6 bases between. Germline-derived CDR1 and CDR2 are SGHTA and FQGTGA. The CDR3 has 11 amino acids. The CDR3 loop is CASSLTVEAFF. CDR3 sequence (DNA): TGTGCCAGCAGCTTGACTGTTGAAGCTTTCTTT.

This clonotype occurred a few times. CDR3 bases: TGTGCCTGGAGTGTGATGGGTAGGCAGCCCCAGCATTTT. It is translated as CAWSVMGRQPQHF. This chain uses TRBV30 with TRBJ1-5; D is uncertain. Germline loops: CDR1 GTSNPN, CDR2 SVGIG (reference sequence). This CDR3 has 13 amino acids. V was clipped by 0 bases and J by 7 bases, with 10 bases between them. The whole variable domain, remainder taken from reference TRBV30 and TRBJ1-5, is SQTIHQWPATLVQPVGSPLSLECTVEGTSNPNLYWYRQAAGRGLQLLFYSVGIGQISSEVPQNLSASRPQDRQFILSSKKLLLSDSGFYLCAWSVMGRQPQHFGDGTRLSIL.

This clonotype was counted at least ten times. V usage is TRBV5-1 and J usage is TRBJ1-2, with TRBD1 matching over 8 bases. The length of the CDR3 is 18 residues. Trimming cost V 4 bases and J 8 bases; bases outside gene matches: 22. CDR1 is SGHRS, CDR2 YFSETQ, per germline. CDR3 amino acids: CASSPRTGKNTSPFGYTF. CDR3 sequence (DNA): TGCGCCAGCAGCCCGAGGACAGGGAAGAATACCTCCCCCTTCGGCTACACCTTC. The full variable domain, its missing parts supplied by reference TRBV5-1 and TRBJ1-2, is KAGVTQTPRYLIKTRGQQVTLSCSPISGHRSVSWYQQTPGQGLQFLFEYFSETQRNKGNFPGRFSGRQFSNSRSEMNVSTLELGDSALYLCASSPRTGKNTSPFGYTFGSGTRLTVV.

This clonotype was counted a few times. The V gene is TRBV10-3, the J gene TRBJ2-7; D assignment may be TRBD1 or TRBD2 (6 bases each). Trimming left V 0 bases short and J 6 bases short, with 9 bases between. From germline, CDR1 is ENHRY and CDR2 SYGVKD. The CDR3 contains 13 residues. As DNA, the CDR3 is TGTGCCATCAGTGAGTCTAAGGGGGGCGAGCAGTACTTC. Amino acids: CAISESKGGEQYF.

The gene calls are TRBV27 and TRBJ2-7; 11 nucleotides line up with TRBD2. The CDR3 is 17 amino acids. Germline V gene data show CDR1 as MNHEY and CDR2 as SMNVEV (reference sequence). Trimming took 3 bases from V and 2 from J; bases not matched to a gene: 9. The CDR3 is CASSFIHLAGGPYEQYF. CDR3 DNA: TGTGCCAGCAGTTTCATCCATCTAGCGGGGGGCCCCTACGAGCAGTACTTC.

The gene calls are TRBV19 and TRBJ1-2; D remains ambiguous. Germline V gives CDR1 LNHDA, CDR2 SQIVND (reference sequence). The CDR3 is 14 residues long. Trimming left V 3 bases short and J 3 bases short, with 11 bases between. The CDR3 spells CASSIRVGDYGYTF. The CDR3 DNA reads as TGTGCCAGTAGTATTCGCGTGGGTGACTATGGCTACACCTTC.

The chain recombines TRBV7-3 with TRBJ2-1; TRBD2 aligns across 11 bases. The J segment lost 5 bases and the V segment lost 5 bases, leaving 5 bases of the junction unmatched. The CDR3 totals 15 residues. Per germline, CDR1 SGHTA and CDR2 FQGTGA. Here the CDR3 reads CASSIRLAGHNEQFF. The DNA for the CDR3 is TGTGCCAGCAGCATTAGACTAGCGGGGCACAATGAGCAGTTCTTC.

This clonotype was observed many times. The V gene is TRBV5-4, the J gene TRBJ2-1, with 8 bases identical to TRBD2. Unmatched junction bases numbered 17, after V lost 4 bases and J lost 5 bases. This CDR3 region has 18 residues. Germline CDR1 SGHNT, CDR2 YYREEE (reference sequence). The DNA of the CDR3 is TGTGCCAGCAGCGTCCAGCGGGGGCACCCTCTCTCGGACAATGAGCAGTTCTTC. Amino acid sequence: CASSVQRGHPLSDNEQFF.

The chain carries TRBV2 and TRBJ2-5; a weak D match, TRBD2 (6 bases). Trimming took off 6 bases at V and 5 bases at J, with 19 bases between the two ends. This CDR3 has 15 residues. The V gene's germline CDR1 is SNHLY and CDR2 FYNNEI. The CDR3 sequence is CASSGGGGEMETQYF. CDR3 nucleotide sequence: TGTGCCAGCAGCGGAGGCGGAGGGGAGATGGAGACCCAGTACTTC.

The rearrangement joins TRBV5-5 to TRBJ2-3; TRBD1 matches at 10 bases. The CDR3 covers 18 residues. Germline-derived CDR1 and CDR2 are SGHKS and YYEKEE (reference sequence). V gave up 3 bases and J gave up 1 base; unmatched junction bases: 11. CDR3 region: CASSYYGTGVFGTDTQYF. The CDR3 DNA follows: TGTGCCAGCAGCTACTATGGGACAGGGGTTTTTGGCACAGATACGCAGTATTTT. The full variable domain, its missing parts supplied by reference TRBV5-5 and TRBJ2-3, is DAGVTQSPTHLIKTRGQQVTLRCSPISGHKSVSWYQQVLGQGPQFIFQYYEKEERGRGNFPDRFSARQFPNYSSELNVNALLLGDSALYLCASSYYGTGVFGTDTQYFGPGTRLTVL.

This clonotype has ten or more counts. CDR3 protein: CSARVQGANYEQYF. DNA for the CDR3: TGCAGTGCTAGAGTACAGGGGGCGAACTACGAGCAGTACTTC. The V and J genes are TRBV20-1 and TRBJ2-7, with 9 bases that match TRBD1. Germline loops: CDR1 DFQATT, CDR2 SNEGSKA (reference sequence). The CDR3 length is 14 residues. The ends lost 1 base at V and 3 bases at J; junction bases unmatched: 4.